This T cell receptor (beta chain) was identified in a study of blood T cell repertoires in COVID-19. About the study: The United States, Italy and Spain supplied acute and convalescent COVID-19 samples. From T cells, B-cell-depleted T cells, or PBMCs came the material, which was cDNA or gDNA.

Original processing methods: Reference gene primer amplification yielded estimated nucleated cell counts. Clones were sequenced by immunoSEQ multiplex PCR, and TCRdb holds only the in-frame ones, with some missing. V and J calls and clone size follow that table, whereas D and trimming were derived from the DNA. This table holds hundreds of thousands of clones, 92% found once. Seattle cases were enrolled at active infection and followed longitudinally. Per germline, CDR1 ENHRY and CDR2 SYGVKD. The CDR3 is 13 amino acids. Trimming stripped 2 bases from V and 4 bases from J, with 9 bases between. This receptor was taken from a man aged 55 to 70 with COVID-19, enrolled during active disease. The V call is TRBV10-3, the J call TRBJ2-7; D might be TRBD2 (5 bases). The sample consisted of peripheral blood. Written as DNA, the CDR3 is TGTGCCATCAGTGAGCCGGACTCATACGAGCAGTACTTC. This encodes CAISEPDSYEQYF.